The source of this TCR beta chain is a study of beta chain features in type 1 diabetes. Study at large: Patient and healthy donor groups were alike in age, gender and cell yields.

Trimming cost V 0 bases and J 6 bases; bases outside gene matches: 3. Germline CDR1 and CDR2: SGDLS and YYNGEE. This CDR3 is built from 15 residues. The whole isolated RNA underwent reverse transcription, so sequencing captured expressed TCRB transcripts. Naive, central memory and regulatory T cell samples came to a mean of approximately 4 million reads. Libraries were prepared by immunoSEQ multiplex PCR; TCRdb keeps only in-frame clonotypes and omits some of them. The sample holds 38,000 or so clones, 50% to 75% seen once. Sequencing used Tregs from blood. The clonotype originates from a woman in her 30s in good health. The chain links TRBV9 to TRBJ2-2; TRBD2 agrees at 9 bases. Written as DNA, the CDR3 is TGTGCCAGCAGCGTAGGGCTAGCGGGACCCGGGGAGCTGTTTTTT. Translated, it gives CASSVGLAGPGELFF.